Each of the 20 T cell receptor beta chains below was sequenced from the same sample in a study of T cell responses to AZD1222 COVID-19 vaccine. This table comes from immunoSEQ multiplex PCR, and its TCRdb copy is limited to in-frame clones, with some not included. The sample consists of 120,000 to 150,000 clones, over 90% of them appearing once. Source: peripheral blood, taken on day 0 of MenACWY control vaccination. The receptor source for this set is an adult in good health.

This clone showed up just a few times. V usage is TRBV25-1 and J usage is TRBJ1-5; D gene unclear. Trimming shortened V by 3 bases and J by 3 bases, and 15 bases separated the two germline ends. Per the germline V gene, CDR1 is MGHDK and CDR2 is SYGVNS. The CDR3 loop spans 16 amino acids. CDR3 bases: TGTGCCAGCAGTGAGTCGGACGTCTTTCCCAATCAGCCCCAGCATTTT. Translated, it gives CASSESDVFPNQPQHF.

The rearrangement uses TRBV7-3 and TRBJ2-5; maybe TRBD1 (5 bases). Trimming stripped 5 bases from V and 3 bases from J, with 10 bases between. Germline loops: CDR1 SGHTA, CDR2 FQGTGA. This CDR3 region has 13 residues. CDR3 protein: CASSQSREETQYF. Here the CDR3 DNA reads TGTGCCAGCAGCCAAAGCAGGGAAGAGACCCAGTACTTC.

The V and J genes are TRBV19 and TRBJ1-6; D call uncertain. The CDR3 is 15 residues long. CDR1 and CDR2 from the germline V gene are LNHDA and SQIVND (reference sequence). The germline V and J ends were trimmed by 0 bases and 9 bases, with 12 bases remaining between them. In nucleotides, the CDR3 is TGTGCCAGTAGTATAGACTGGGTCGGCTTTTCACCCCTCCACTTT. This codes for CASSIDWVGFSPLHF.

The CDR3 spells CASSGHLVRDTDTQYF. The CDR3 nucleotides are TGTGCCAGCAGCGGACATTTAGTGAGGGACACAGATACGCAGTATTTT. V gene TRBV9 combines with J gene TRBJ2-3, with D possibly TRBD2 on 5 matching bases. V gave up 3 bases and J gave up 2 bases, with 16 bases separating them. In germline, CDR1 is SGDLS, CDR2 YYNGEE. There are 16 residues in the CDR3.

The chain uses TRBV5-1 and TRBJ1-2; weak D call: TRBD1 (6 bases). The CDR3 has 15 residues. Trimming left V 0 bases short and J 4 bases short, with 13 bases between. CDR1 and CDR2 (germline): SGHRS, YFSETQ. The CDR3 bases are TGCGCCAGCAGCTTGGCTGCGGGGGGCGGCTATGGCTACACCTTC. This codes for CASSLAAGGGYGYTF.

The chain carries TRBV3-1 (or the pseudogene TRBV3-2) and TRBJ2-1, with D perhaps matching TRBD2 (5 bases). Germline V CDR1 and CDR2: LGHDT, YNNKEL (reference sequence). The CDR3 runs to 15 residues. V was shortened by 8 bases and J by 0 bases, with 14 bases between the two germline ends. The CDR3: CASHPTRNSYNEQFF. CDR3 sequence (DNA): TGTGCCAGCCACCCCACTAGAAACTCCTACAATGAGCAGTTCTTC.

The sample holds a few counts of this clone. The chain carries TRBV2 and TRBJ1-2; perhaps TRBD1 as D (5 bases). V lost 6 bases, J lost 4 bases, and 12 bases lay in between. Germline V lookup: CDR1 SNHLY, CDR2 FYNNEI. This CDR3 has 13 residues. The CDR3 DNA reads as TGTGCCAGCAGCACGGGACCGTCCTATGGCTACACCTTC. Protein product: CASSTGPSYGYTF.

This sequence joins TRBV6-6 and TRBJ2-1; D is undetermined. Germline V gene lookup returns CDR1 MNHNY and CDR2 SVGAGI (reference sequence). V lost 2 bases, J lost 0 bases, and 2 bases lay in between. There are 13 residues in the CDR3. This CDR3 is CASSYLSYNEQFF. DNA for the CDR3: TGTGCCAGCAGTTACCTCTCCTACAATGAGCAGTTCTTC.

This clone has only one observation. The chain joins TRBV7-3 to TRBJ1-1; no definite D call. Between the trimmed V and J ends, which lost 4 bases and 0 bases, there was a span of 9 bases. The V gene's germline CDR1 is SGHTA and CDR2 FQGTGA. The CDR3 sequence is 14 residues long. The CDR3, as DNA: TGTGCCAGCAGCTCGGATGCCTTGAACACTGAAGCTTTCTTT. This sequence encodes CASSSDALNTEAFF.

The chain has TRBV28 and TRBJ2-2; D uncertain. V lost 7 bases and J 3 bases, leaving 9 bases between the germline ends. The CDR3 sequence is 13 residues long. Germline V gives CDR1 MDHEN, CDR2 SYDVKM. The CDR3 region is CASKGPYTGELFF. The CDR3 DNA is TGTGCCAGCAAAGGTCCGTACACCGGGGAGCTGTTTTTT.

The chain is built from TRBV5-1 and TRBJ2-1, with D possibly TRBD2 on 6 matching bases. The V gene lost 4 bases and the J gene lost 9 bases, with 14 bases spanning the gap. The length of the CDR3 is 13 residues. Germline V gene sequence: CDR1 SGHRS, CDR2 YFSETQ. CDR3 protein: CASSPTNSGEQFF. The DNA for the CDR3 is TGCGCCAGCAGCCCTACTAATAGCGGTGAGCAGTTCTTC.

Remarks on this clone: Other nucleotide sequences from this sample produce the same CDR3. The chain has TRBV3-1 (or the pseudogene TRBV3-2) and TRBJ1-2, with a possible D match to TRBD1 (6 bases). The CDR3 runs 13 residues. Trimming left V 1 base short and J 6 bases short, with 9 bases between. Germline CDR1 LGHDT, CDR2 YNNKEL (reference sequence). CDR3 loop: CASSQAGTNGYTF. CDR3 nucleotide sequence: TGTGCCAGCAGCCAAGCGGGGACAAATGGCTACACCTTC.

This clone was seen a single time. J is TRBJ1-1 and V is TRBV6-5; no clear D gene. This CDR3 has 13 residues. Trimming removed 4 bases at V and 11 bases at J, with 17 bases between. Per germline, CDR1 MNHEY and CDR2 SVGAGI. CDR3 sequence reads: CASSFEAEARAFF. As DNA, the CDR3 is TGTGCCAGCAGTTTTGAAGCGGAGGCAAGGGCTTTCTTT.

The rearrangement uses TRBV2 and TRBJ1-2, with D maybe TRBD1 (6 bases). CDR1 and CDR2 (germline): SNHLY, FYNNEI. V lost 4 bases to trimming and J lost 5 bases, with 14 bases between them. The CDR3 loop spans 14 amino acids. This CDR3 is CASSVERGGYGYTF. As DNA, the CDR3 is TGTGCCAGCAGTGTTGAAAGAGGGGGATATGGCTACACCTTC.

The chain is built from TRBV4-1 and TRBJ2-3; 9 bases fit TRBD2. V was pared by 0 bases and J by 10 bases, with 8 bases of the junction left unmatched. Germline V gene sequence: CDR1 MGHRA, CDR2 YSYEKL. The CDR3 runs to 15 residues. CDR3 nucleotide sequence: TGCGCCAGCAGCCAAGATCGGTCCCAGCGGGGGGCGCAGTATTTT. Translated, it gives CASSQDRSQRGAQYF.

The rearrangement uses TRBV3-1 (or the pseudogene TRBV3-2) and TRBJ2-7, with D maybe TRBD1 (5 bases). Trimming pared 2 bases from V and 6 bases from J, leaving 14 bases between. Looked up from germline, CDR1 is LGHDT and CDR2 is YNNKEL (reference sequence). This CDR3 is 14 amino acids long. The CDR3 region is CASSQFGQTPEQYF. The CDR3 DNA reads as TGTGCCAGCAGCCAATTTGGACAAACACCCGAGCAGTACTTC.

About this clone itself: Other DNA variants within this sample encode the same CDR3. The gene calls are TRBV12-3 or TRBV12-4 and TRBJ2-7; TRBD1 matches 9 bases. V lost 5 bases and J lost 3; bases outside the gene matches: 2. This CDR3 region has 13 residues. CDR3 residues: CASSLGQGYEQYF. CDR3 bases: TGTGCCAGCAGTCTGGGACAGGGCTACGAGCAGTACTTC.

The chain uses TRBV5-4 and TRBJ1-4; 8 bases fit TRBD1. CDR1 SGHNT and CDR2 YYREEE come from the germline V gene (reference sequence). V shed 6 bases and J 0 bases; nucleotides not matched to a gene: 4. CDR3 size: 15 residues. CDR3: CASTTGGATNEKLFF. In nucleotides, the CDR3 is TGTGCCAGCACAACAGGGGGAGCAACTAATGAAAAACTGTTTTTT.

This clone was detected once. This chain links TRBV10-3 with TRBJ2-2; a weak D match, TRBD1 (6 bases). Germline CDR1 reads ENHRY; CDR2 reads SYGVKD. Trimming cost V 6 bases and J 5 bases, with 7 bases left between them. The CDR3 is 12 residues long. CDR3 sequence reads: CAIRQGTGELFF. For the CDR3, the DNA is TGTGCCATCAGACAGGGTACCGGGGAGCTGTTTTTT.

This clone was recorded a few times. The chain links TRBV19 to TRBJ1-2; D is undetermined. The CDR3 contains 16 residues. V was cut by 1 base and J by 4 bases, with 16 bases left in between. CDR1 and CDR2 from the germline V gene are LNHDA and SQIVND (reference sequence). The CDR3 DNA follows: TGTGCCAGTAGTATAGTATCGGCAGACGGGTTCTATGGCTACACCTTC. Encoded protein: CASSIVSADGFYGYTF.